This T cell receptor (beta chain) comes out of a study of radiation and T cells in renal cell carcinoma. Specified time point: blood 2 weeks post-SBRT. The sample's treatment: 15 Gy SBRT to primary tumor, nephrectomy 4 weeks later. Clear cell pathology was present in this patient's renal cell carcinoma. Points on this clone: The antigen is not known.

The assay was immunoSEQ multiplex PCR, and TCRdb's table has in-frame clones only and misses some. This sample has 160,000 or so clones; roughly 87% occur once, and the top ten carry roughly 13%. General study findings and limits: From baseline, blood top tumor clonotypes peaked at 2 weeks post-radiation.

This receptor was obtained from a woman aged 45-60 years with renal cell carcinoma. The sequenced sample was blood, obtained from a patient whose treatment included radiotherapy and nephrectomy.

The CDR3 here is CASSFRTAGGEQYF. The CDR3 nucleotides are TGCGCCAGCAGCTTTAGGACAGCCGGCGGCGAGCAGTACTTC. The chain combines TRBV5-1 with TRBJ2-7, with a possible D match to TRBD1 (6 bases). V was cut by 2 bases and J by 6 bases, with 15 bases left in between. Germline values: CDR1 SGHRS, CDR2 YFSETQ. The CDR3 covers 14 residues.